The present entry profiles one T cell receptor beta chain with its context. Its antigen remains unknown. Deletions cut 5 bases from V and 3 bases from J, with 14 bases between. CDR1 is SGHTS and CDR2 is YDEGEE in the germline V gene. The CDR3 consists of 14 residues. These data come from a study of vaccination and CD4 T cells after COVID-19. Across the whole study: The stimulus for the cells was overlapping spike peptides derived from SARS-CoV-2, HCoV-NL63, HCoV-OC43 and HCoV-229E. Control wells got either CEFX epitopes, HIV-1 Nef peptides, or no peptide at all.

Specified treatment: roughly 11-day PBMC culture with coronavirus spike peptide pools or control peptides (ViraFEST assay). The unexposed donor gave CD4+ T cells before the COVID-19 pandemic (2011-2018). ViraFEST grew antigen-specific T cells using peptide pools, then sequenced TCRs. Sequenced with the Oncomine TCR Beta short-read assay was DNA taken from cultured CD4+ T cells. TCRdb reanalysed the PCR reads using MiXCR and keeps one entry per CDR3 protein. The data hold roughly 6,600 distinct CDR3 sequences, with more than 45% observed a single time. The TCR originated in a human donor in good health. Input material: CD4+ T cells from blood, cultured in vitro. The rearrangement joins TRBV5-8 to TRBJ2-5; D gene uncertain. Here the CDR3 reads CASRLPGFKETQYF. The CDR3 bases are TGTGCCAGCAGATTGCCAGGATTTAAAGAGACCCAGTACTTC.